This T cell receptor (beta chain) was sequenced in a study of brain T cells in children with intractable seizures. Time point described: blood from clinic visit 5 months post-surgery; TSC patient then seizure free. The sample holds one count of this clone. TCRdb's table, derived via immunoSEQ multiplex PCR, lists solely in-frame clones and lacks some. The sample has a few hundred thousand clones; roughly 93% are singletons. The CDR3 has 16 amino acids. CDR1 is LNHDA, CDR2 SQIVND, per germline (reference sequence). J lost 7 bases, V lost 6 bases, and 11 bases had no gene match. The material was peripheral blood, obtained 4 to 5 months after surgery. The clonotype was recovered from a boy in the first two years of life with tuberous sclerosis and intractable seizures. V and J are TRBV19 and TRBJ2-7; the match to TRBD2 covers 14 bases. DNA of the CDR3: TGTGCCAGTAGGGAACCGGGACTAGCGGGAGCGGGGGAGCAGTACTTC. This translates into CASREPGLAGAGEQYF.